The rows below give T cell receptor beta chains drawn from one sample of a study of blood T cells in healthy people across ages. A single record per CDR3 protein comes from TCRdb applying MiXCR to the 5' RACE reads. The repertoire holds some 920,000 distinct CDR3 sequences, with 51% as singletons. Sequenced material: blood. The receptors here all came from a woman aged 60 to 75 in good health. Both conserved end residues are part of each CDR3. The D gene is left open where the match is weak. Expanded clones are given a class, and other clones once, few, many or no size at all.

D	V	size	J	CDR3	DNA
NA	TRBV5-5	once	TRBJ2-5	CASSFLRTLQETQYF	TGTGCCAGCAGCTTTCTCAGGACATTACAAGAGACCCAGTACTTC
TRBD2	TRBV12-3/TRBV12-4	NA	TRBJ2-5	CASSSPLTSGSQETQYF	TGTGCCAGCAGTTCCCCCCTTACTAGCGGGAGCCAAGAGACCCAGTACTTC
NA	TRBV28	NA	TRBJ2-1	CASSFLAAREQFF	TGTGCCAGCAGTTTCTTAGCCGCGCGGGAGCAGTTCTTC
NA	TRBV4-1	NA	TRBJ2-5	CASSPLGLVGKETQYF	TGCGCCAGCAGCCCACTGGGGCTAGTTGGGAAAGAGACCCAGTACTTC
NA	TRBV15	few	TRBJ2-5	CATSRRMQEETQYF	TGTGCCACCAGCAGACGGATGCAAGAAGAGACCCAGTACTTC
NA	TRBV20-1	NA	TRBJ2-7	CSARSSRNEQYF	TGCAGTGCTAGATCTTCCCGGAACGAGCAGTACTTC
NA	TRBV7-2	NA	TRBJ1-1	CASSLDWEGRTEAFF	TGTGCCAGCAGCTTAGACTGGGAAGGGAGGACTGAAGCTTTCTTT
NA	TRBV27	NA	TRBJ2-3	CASSLKRVGNTQYF	TGTGCCAGCAGTTTAAAGAGGGTTGGAAATACGCAGTATTTT
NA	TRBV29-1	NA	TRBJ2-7	CSVFGGTHYEQYF	TGCAGCGTTTTTGGCGGGACTCACTACGAGCAGTACTTC
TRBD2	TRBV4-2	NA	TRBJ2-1	CASSQASRLAGGCNEQFF	TGTGCCAGCAGCCAAGCCTCGCGACTAGCGGGAGGATGCAATGAGCAGTTCTTC
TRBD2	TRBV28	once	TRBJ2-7	CASSPTGLADYEQYF	TGTGCCAGCAGTCCGACTGGACTAGCGGACTACGAGCAGTACTTC
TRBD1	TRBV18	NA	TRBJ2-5	CASSPRTGQKETQYF	TGTGCCAGCTCACCACGGACGGGACAGAAAGAGACCCAGTACTTC
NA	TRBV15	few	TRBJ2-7	CATSRVQTGGNEQYF	TGTGCCACCAGCAGGGTCCAAACCGGGGGTAACGAGCAGTACTTC
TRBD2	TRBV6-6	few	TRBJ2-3	CASSYSPAGGDDTQYF	TGTGCCAGCAGTTACTCCCCGGCGGGAGGGGACGATACGCAGTATTTT
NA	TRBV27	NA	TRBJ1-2	CASSPKTDTPAGYGYTF	TGTGCCAGCAGTCCAAAGACAGATACCCCGGCGGGCTATGGCTACACCTTC
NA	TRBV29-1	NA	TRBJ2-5	CSVGSGNQETQYF	TGCAGCGTTGGGTCGGGGAACCAAGAGACCCAGTACTTC
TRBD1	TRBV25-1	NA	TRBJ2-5	CASSAPGGQGWETQYF	TGTGCCAGCAGTGCTCCCGGGGGACAGGGATGGGAGACCCAGTACTTC
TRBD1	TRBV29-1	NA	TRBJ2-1	CSVGGRTGFFYEQFF	TGCAGCGTTGGAGGGAGGACAGGGTTTTTCTATGAGCAGTTCTTC
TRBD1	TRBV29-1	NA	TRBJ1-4	CSVGPTGGREKLFF	TGCAGCGTTGGACCTACAGGGGGACGTGAAAAACTGTTTTTT
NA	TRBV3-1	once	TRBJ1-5	CASSQLHSNQPQHF	TGTGCCAGCAGCCAGCTCCATAGCAATCAGCCCCAGCATTTT
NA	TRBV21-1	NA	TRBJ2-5	CASGSQGRGTKETQYF	TGTGCCAGCGGCTCACAGGGTAGGGGGACCAAAGAGACCCAGTACTTC
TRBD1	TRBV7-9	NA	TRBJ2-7	CASSRGRTGEQYF	TGTGCCAGCAGCCGGGGACGGACAGGGGAGCAGTACTTC
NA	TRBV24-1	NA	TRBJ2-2	CATSELVGELFF	TGTGCCACCAGTGAATTGGTCGGGGAGCTGTTTTTT
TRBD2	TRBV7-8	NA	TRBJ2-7	CASSLEGLVEVPYEQYF	TGTGCCAGCAGCTTAGAGGGACTAGTGGAGGTCCCCTACGAGCAGTACTTC
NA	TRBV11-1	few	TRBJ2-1	CASSLDRLRAGLHNEQFF	TGTGCCAGCAGCTTAGATAGGTTGAGGGCAGGCTTACACAATGAGCAGTTCTTC
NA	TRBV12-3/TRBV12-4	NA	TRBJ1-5	CASTLFGTGWDQPQHF	TGTGCCAGCACCCTTTTCGGCACAGGGTGGGATCAGCCCCAGCATTTT
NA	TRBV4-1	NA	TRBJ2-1	CASSHFMSGSNNEQFF	TGCGCCAGCAGCCACTTCATGTCGGGCTCTAATAACGAGCAGTTCTTC
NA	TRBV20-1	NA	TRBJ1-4	CSASPYPDSRLTTNEKLFF	TGCAGTGCTAGCCCCTATCCGGACAGCAGACTTACAACTAATGAAAAACTGTTTTTT